This T cell receptor (beta chain) was identified in a study of CD8 T cells in ankylosing spondylitis. Study outcomes and limitations: Apparently characteristic of ankylosing spondylitis blood was a TCR beta motif (roughly eight highly homologous variants).

Making the TCR beta libraries involved quantitative 5'-RACE with molecular barcodes. A single record per CDR3 protein comes from TCRdb applying MiXCR to the 5' RACE reads. The table lists roughly 490,000 distinct CDR3 sequences, about 5.4% of them singletons. Germline V gene data show CDR1 as SGHAT and CDR2 as FQNNGV. This CDR3 spans 18 amino acids. Trimming pared 6 bases from V and 0 bases from J, leaving 18 bases between. This clonotype occurred a few times. Its target is unknown. This chain links TRBV11-2 with TRBJ2-6, with D maybe TRBD1 (6 bases). This clonotype was obtained from a male donor with ankylosing spondylitis. Sequenced sample: blood, either unsorted or a sorted T cell fraction (not recorded which). CDR3 sequence reads: CASRGPGTPVSGANVLTF. The CDR3 DNA follows: TGTGCCAGCAGAGGACCCGGGACACCTGTCTCTGGGGCCAACGTCCTGACTTTC.